The 28 T cell receptor beta chains below were found in one sample sequenced in a study of vaccination and CD4 T cells after COVID-19. Their cognate antigens are unknown. Treatment given: roughly 11-day PBMC culture with coronavirus spike peptide pools or control peptides (ViraFEST assay). One should note that the unexposed donor's CD4+ T cells were collected before the COVID-19 pandemic (2011-2018). The Oncomine TCR Beta short-read assay sequenced DNA from cultured CD4+ T cells. The authors extracted genomic DNA from cultured CD4+ T cells. One entry per CDR3 protein, called by TCRdb with MiXCR from the PCR reads. The sample lists some 10,000 distinct CDR3 sequences, 37% occurring once. The sequenced sample consisted of CD4+ T cells from blood, cultured in vitro. These receptors were collected from a human donor in good health.

This rearrangement joins TRBV6-5 to TRBJ1-6; a possible D gene is TRBD1 (6 bases). The CDR3 has 16 residues. Looked up from germline, CDR1 is MNHEY and CDR2 is SVGAGI. V lost 1 base and J 7 bases, leaving 14 bases between the germline ends. The CDR3 reads CASSYLGQTRNSPLHF. The CDR3, as DNA: TGTGCCAGCAGTTACTTAGGACAGACCAGGAATTCACCCCTCCACTTT.

The V gene is TRBV20-1, the J gene TRBJ2-7; 11 bases align to TRBD2. The trim removed 3 bases at V and 7 bases at J, leaving 11 bases unmatched. The CDR3 runs to 15 residues. Germline assignment: CDR1 DFQATT and CDR2 SNEGSKA (reference sequence). For the CDR3, the DNA is TGCAGTGCTAGTTACCTAGCGGGAGGCCGGGAAGAGCAGTACTTC. The encoded protein is CSASYLAGGREEQYF.

This clonotype appeared a few times. This sequence joins TRBV7-9 and TRBJ2-7; 7 nucleotides align to TRBD2. From germline, CDR1 is SEHNR and CDR2 FQNEAQ (reference sequence). The CDR3 is 17 residues long. V shed 5 bases and J 6 bases; nucleotides not matched to a gene: 19. DNA of the CDR3: TGTGCCAGCAGCACCAGCCAGGGCGGGAGCCGTGCAGGCGAGCAGTACTTC. Protein sequence: CASSTSQGGSRAGEQYF.

The chain is built from TRBV27 and TRBJ2-5, with a possible D match to TRBD1 (5 bases). Trimming pared 0 bases from V and 2 bases from J, leaving 10 bases between. The CDR3 sequence is 15 residues long. Germline V gives CDR1 MNHEY, CDR2 SMNVEV (reference sequence). The CDR3 DNA is TGTGCCAGCAGTTTATCGACCGACAGTCAAGAGACCCAGTACTTC. This gives the protein CASSLSTDSQETQYF.

This clonotype has just a few counts. The chain employs TRBV19 and TRBJ1-5, with TRBD1 identical over 7 bases. V trimming: 7 bases; J trimming: 1 base; junction bases outside the gene matches: 4. The CDR3 contains 14 residues. Germline loops: CDR1 LNHDA, CDR2 SQIVND (reference sequence). The DNA for the CDR3 is TGTGCCAGTATTGCAGGGGGGAGCAATCAGCCCCAGCATTTT. Its protein is CASIAGGSNQPQHF.

This clonotype has a handful of counts. The chain is built from TRBV30 and TRBJ1-2; 9 bases are a match to TRBD1. CDR3 length: 14 amino acids. Trimming took 2 bases from V and 4 from J; bases not matched to a gene: 5. CDR1 and CDR2 (germline): GTSNPN, SVGIG (reference sequence). CDR3 protein: CAWSSTGGLYGYTF. As DNA, the CDR3 is TGTGCCTGGAGTTCGACAGGGGGACTCTATGGCTACACCTTC.

The rearrangement uses TRBV12-3 or TRBV12-4 and TRBJ2-1; 10 bases map to TRBD2. The CDR3 totals 17 residues. The V gene end was trimmed by 6 bases and the J gene end by 8 bases; junction bases not matched to a gene: 16. This chain's CDR3 is CASSRTSGYPESHEQFF. The CDR3 DNA reads TGTGCCAGCAGCAGGACTAGCGGCTACCCGGAATCCCATGAGCAGTTCTTC.

J is TRBJ1-3 and V is TRBV6-5, with 8 bases that match TRBD1. The germline CDR1 and CDR2 sequences are MNHEY and SVGAGI. The trim removed 4 bases at V and 0 bases at J, leaving 2 bases unmatched. The CDR3 has 15 residues. CDR3 loop: CASSLGQGSGNTIYF. The DNA of the CDR3 is TGTGCCAGCAGTTTAGGACAGGGCTCTGGAAACACCATATATTTT.

This clonotype was picked up one time. This rearrangement joins TRBV10-3 to TRBJ2-3; the match to TRBD2 covers 12 bases. V shed 10 bases, J shed 5 bases, and the junction held 7 bases outside the gene matches. The CDR3 is 14 amino acids. Germline CDR1 reads ENHRY; CDR2 reads SYGVKD. The CDR3 nucleotides read TGTGCCACGGGACCTAGCGGGAGGGAAGATACGCAGTATTTT. This encodes CATGPSGREDTQYF.

This chain uses TRBV7-8 with TRBJ2-2; D is unclear. V was pared by 3 bases and J by 7 bases, with 9 bases between. The CDR3 sequence is 13 residues long. Germline V gene data show CDR1 as SGHVS and CDR2 as FQNEAQ. CDR3 nucleotide sequence: TGTGCCAGCAGCTTCTATTGGTTCGGGGAGCTGTTTTTT. Its translation is CASSFYWFGELFF.

On this clonotype itself: One junction end does not reproduce the germline sequence, and a read error may be involved. V gene TRBV6-5 combines with J gene TRBJ2-7; tentative D call: TRBD1 (7 bases). CDR3 length: 16 residues. The germline gives CDR1 MNHEY, CDR2 SVGAGI. Here the CDR3 reads CASSYSAGQTTYEQYF. CDR3 coding DNA: TGTGCCAGCAGCTACTCCGCGGGACAGACCACCTACGAGCAGTACTTC.

The chain uses TRBV19 and TRBJ1-2, with unresolved D. The CDR3 runs 18 residues. V was cut by 2 bases and J by 7 bases, with 26 bases left in between. Germline V gene sequence: CDR1 LNHDA, CDR2 SQIVND (reference sequence). CDR3 DNA: TGTGCCAGTAGTATACCCCGGCTAAGGTCCCGGATTGAGAGTGGCTACACCTTC. It codes for CASSIPRLRSRIESGYTF.

This clonotype occurred a few times. CDR3 DNA: TGTGCCAGCAGAGGCGGGAGAGGGACCTACAATGAGCAGTTCTTC. Protein: CASRGGRGTYNEQFF. The chain recombines TRBV2 with TRBJ2-1; TRBD2 aligns across 7 bases. Germline V gives CDR1 SNHLY, CDR2 FYNNEI. The V and J ends lost 6 bases and 2 bases, in that order; junction bases with no gene match: 7. This CDR3 contains 15 residues.

This clonotype was recorded a few times. The chain recombines TRBV6-1 with TRBJ2-3; 10 nucleotides line up with TRBD1. The CDR3 is made up of 15 amino acids. J lost 4 bases, V lost 1 base, and 2 bases had no gene match. From germline, CDR1 is MNHNS and CDR2 SASEGT. Here the CDR3 DNA reads TGTGCCAGCAGTGAAGGGGGGACAGGGGCAGATACGCAGTATTTT. Its translation is CASSEGGTGADTQYF.

This clonotype was counted a few times. The chain joins TRBV6-2 or TRBV6-3 to TRBJ2-1; the match to TRBD2 covers 11 bases. Trimming removed 6 bases from V and 5 bases from J; junction bases left unmatched: 12. Germline CDR1 and CDR2: MNHEY and SVGEGT. This CDR3 is built from 17 residues. The CDR3 sequence is CASRVHSTSGKNNEQFF. CDR3 DNA: TGTGCCAGCAGAGTACACTCGACTAGCGGGAAGAACAATGAGCAGTTCTTC.

The rearrangement links TRBV27 to TRBJ2-7; 7 bases match TRBD2. Germline trimming cut 4 bases from V and 2 bases from J; bases unmatched to any gene: 8. The germline gives CDR1 MNHEY, CDR2 SMNVEV (reference sequence). The CDR3 is made up of 15 amino acids. The CDR3 bases are TGTGCCAGCAGTTCCCTGGCGGGAGCCACCTACGAGCAGTACTTC. As protein: CASSSLAGATYEQYF.

This sequence joins TRBV11-2 and TRBJ2-2; D gene ambiguous. Trimming stripped 5 bases from V and 6 bases from J, with 13 bases between. The CDR3 has 14 amino acids. In germline, CDR1 is SGHAT, CDR2 FQNNGV. In DNA, the CDR3 is TGTGCCAGCAGCCCCTACAGTTACGCCGGGGAGCTGTTTTTT. Its translation is CASSPYSYAGELFF.

V and J are TRBV9 and TRBJ2-5; D is unresolved. V gave up 3 bases and J gave up 4 bases, with 16 bases separating them. The CDR3 length is 15 residues. CDR1 is SGDLS and CDR2 is YYNGEE in the germline V gene. In DNA, the CDR3 is TGTGCCAGCAGCGCCAGTATAGGGATCGGAGAGACCCAGTACTTC. It codes for CASSASIGIGETQYF.

This clonotype was counted only a few times. V is TRBV20-1 and J is TRBJ2-1; 8 bases match TRBD1. Germline assignment: CDR1 DFQATT and CDR2 SNEGSKA (reference sequence). This CDR3 is built from 16 residues. With V trimmed by 0 bases and J by 5 bases, 9 bases remained unmatched. CDR3 sequence (DNA): TGCAGTGCTAGAGATACGGCAGGGGGCATGGACAATGAGCAGTTCTTC. This gives the protein CSARDTAGGMDNEQFF.

The rearrangement joins TRBV20-1 to TRBJ2-2, with 9 bases that match TRBD2. This CDR3 is built from 15 residues. The V gene end was trimmed by 3 bases and the J gene end by 4 bases; junction bases not matched to a gene: 6. In germline, CDR1 is DFQATT, CDR2 SNEGSKA (reference sequence). Here the CDR3 reads CSASRFSGSTGELFF. The CDR3 nucleotides read TGCAGTGCTAGTAGGTTTAGCGGGAGCACCGGGGAGCTGTTTTTT.

In its sample, this clonotype was seen a few times. This chain uses TRBV28 with TRBJ2-7; D is perhaps TRBD2 (6 bases). The CDR3 has 14 amino acids. From germline, CDR1 is MDHEN and CDR2 SYDVKM. Trimming cost V 2 bases and J 6 bases, with 14 bases left between them. The CDR3 reads CASSLMWEDLEQYF. DNA for the CDR3: TGTGCCAGCAGTTTAATGTGGGAGGACCTCGAGCAGTACTTC.

A few counts support this clonotype. V usage is TRBV28 and J usage is TRBJ2-5; 12 positions match TRBD2. The length of the CDR3 is 18 residues. Germline values: CDR1 MDHEN, CDR2 SYDVKM. J gave up 2 bases and V 5 bases, and 12 bases lay outside the gene matches. CDR3 sequence (DNA): TGTGCCAGCAGTCCCATGACTAGCGGGAGAGTGTGGCAAGAGACCCAGTACTTC. Protein sequence: CASSPMTSGRVWQETQYF.

V and J are TRBV29-1 and TRBJ1-2, with a possible D match to TRBD1 (6 bases). CDR1 SQVTM and CDR2 ANQGSEA come from the germline V gene. This CDR3 region has 12 residues. V lost 7 bases and J 10 bases, leaving 19 bases between the germline ends. The CDR3 loop is CSGLSGADVYTF. In DNA form, the CDR3 reads TGCAGCGGCCTTTCAGGGGCCGACGTCTACACCTTC.

V is TRBV20-1 and J is TRBJ2-7; D gene uncertain. Trimming removed 0 bases from V and 2 bases from J, with 14 bases in between. CDR3 length equals 15 residues. CDR1 is DFQATT, CDR2 SNEGSKA, per germline (reference sequence). CDR3 DNA: TGCAGTGCTAGAGATAAGGCTACAACACCCTACGAGCAGTACTTC. Translated, it gives CSARDKATTPYEQYF.

This clonotype was seen a handful of times. The chain has TRBV20-1 and TRBJ2-1; the D gene is possibly TRBD2 (5 bases). CDR1 and CDR2 from the germline V gene are DFQATT and SNEGSKA (reference sequence). This CDR3 spans 14 amino acids. This chain's CDR3 is CSARLTVSYNEQFF. The CDR3 DNA reads as TGCAGCGCCCGACTAACAGTATCCTACAATGAGCAGTTCTTC.

The V and J genes are TRBV27 and TRBJ1-6; D perhaps matches TRBD1 (5 bases). CDR1 and CDR2 from the germline V gene are MNHEY and SMNVEV (reference sequence). The CDR3 covers 17 residues. The V end lost 2 bases, the J end lost 8 bases, and 19 bases lay between the germline ends. This CDR3 is CASSLILRRRGDSPLHF. As DNA, the CDR3 is TGTGCCAGCAGTTTAATCTTGAGGAGACGGGGGGATTCACCCCTCCACTTT.

This clonotype was picked up a small number of times. J is TRBJ1-1 and V is TRBV20-1; unclear D gene. V lost 2 bases, J lost 8 bases, and 12 bases lay in between. Per the germline V gene, CDR1 is DFQATT and CDR2 is SNEGSKA (reference sequence). The CDR3 runs 12 residues. The CDR3 loop is CSARKGPAEAFF. The CDR3 DNA reads as TGCAGTGCTAGAAAGGGCCCGGCGGAAGCTTTCTTT.

This clonotype has more than one count but fewer than ten. V is TRBV4-2 and J is TRBJ1-2, with 12 positions matching TRBD1. Per the germline V gene, CDR1 is LGHNA and CDR2 is YNFKEQ. V shed 0 bases and J 9 bases; nucleotides not matched to a gene: 14. The CDR3 runs 18 residues. CDR3 sequence (DNA): TGTGCCAGCAGCCAAGATCAGGGGACAGGGGGCACGAGTAGTCGCTACACCTTC. Translation gives CASSQDQGTGGTSSRYTF.